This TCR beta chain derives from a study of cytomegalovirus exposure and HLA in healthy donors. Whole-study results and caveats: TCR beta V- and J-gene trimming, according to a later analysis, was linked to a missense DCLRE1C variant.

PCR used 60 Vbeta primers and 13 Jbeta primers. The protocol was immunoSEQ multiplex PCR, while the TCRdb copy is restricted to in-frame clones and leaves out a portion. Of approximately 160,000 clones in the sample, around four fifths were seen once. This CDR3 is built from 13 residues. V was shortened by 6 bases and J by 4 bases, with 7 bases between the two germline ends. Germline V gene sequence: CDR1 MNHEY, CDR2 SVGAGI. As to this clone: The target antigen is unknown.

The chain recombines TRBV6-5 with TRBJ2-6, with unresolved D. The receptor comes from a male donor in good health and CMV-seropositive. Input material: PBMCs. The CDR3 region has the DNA TGTGCCAGCAGGATTGCGGGGGCCAACGTCCTGACTTTC. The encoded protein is CASRIAGANVLTF.